This T cell receptor beta chain derives from a study of T-cell reconstitution after alpha-beta-depleted transplantation in children. This CDR3 comprises 15 residues. Germline V gives CDR1 MNHEY, CDR2 SMNVEV (reference sequence). The junction had 13 bases not matched to a gene; V was cut back by 7 bases and J by 5 bases. Unique molecular identifiers were incorporated when the TCRbeta library was constructed. From the PCR reads, TCRdb called clonotypes with MiXCR, one entry per CDR3 protein. Counted here are 400,000 to 450,000 distinct CDR3 sequences, approximately 41% occurring once; the ten biggest clones make up around a quarter. This clonotype was observed a handful of times.

This sequence was found in a girl aged 2-10 years with aplastic anemia, due to receive a stem cell transplant. Specimen: PBMCs, collected before TCRalphabeta/CD19-depleted stem cell transplant. The chain recombines TRBV27 with TRBJ2-5; the match to TRBD2 covers 7 bases. CDR3 loop: CASTPRGEGWETQYF. CDR3 sequence (DNA): TGTGCCAGCACCCCTCGAGGGGAGGGTTGGGAGACCCAGTACTTC.